Each of the 3 T cell receptor beta chains below was sequenced from the same sample in a study of blood T cells in healthy people across ages. PCR was performed a second time for 7 to 11 cycles using a sample-barcoded 5' primer and a J-beta primer mix. TCRdb used MiXCR to reprocess the 5' RACE reads, holding one entry per CDR3 protein. The sample records just over 1 million distinct CDR3 sequences, around 43% being singletons. Sequenced: blood. The receptor set was obtained from a woman in her sixties or seventies in good health.

This chain links TRBV12-5 with TRBJ2-1, with 7 nucleotides matching TRBD2. The CDR3 is made up of 13 amino acids. Germline CDR1 reads LGHNT; CDR2 reads FRNRAP. The V gene end was trimmed by 5 bases and the J gene end by 9 bases; junction bases not matched to a gene: 7. Written as DNA, the CDR3 is TGTGCTAGTGGTCCCTTTAGCGGGTCTGAGCAGTTCTTC. Its protein product is CASGPFSGSEQFF.

This chain joins TRBV6-6 and TRBJ2-7; either TRBD1 or TRBD2 may fit D (5 bases each). Trimming removed 5 bases at V and 2 bases at J, with 16 bases between. The CDR3 loop spans 15 amino acids. The V gene's germline CDR1 is MNHNY and CDR2 SVGAGI (reference sequence). The CDR3 region is CASSLAAGNPYEQYF. Written as DNA, the CDR3 is TGTGCCAGCAGTCTAGCAGCAGGGAATCCCTACGAGCAGTACTTC.

The chain has TRBV21-1 and TRBJ2-7; the D segment call TRBD2 is taken from the table without a DNA check. TRBV21-1 is a pseudogene segment. The CDR3 contains 15 residues. CDR3 DNA sequence: TGTGCCAGCTGGACTAGCGGGAGTTGGTCCTACGAGCAGTACTTC. Translated: CASWTSGSWSYEQYF.